The sequence of this T cell receptor beta chain was determined in a study of cytomegalovirus exposure and HLA in healthy donors. Overall study context: Tens of millions of unique TCRs, all from HLA-typed donors, were included in an early release of the data. Findings of the study overall: Later, TCR association rates were found to vary by HLA locus, highest for DRB1 and lowest for HLA-C. The authors excluded some V segments, including TRBV6-2 and TRBV6-3, as indistinguishable.

Germline assignment: CDR1 LGHNT and CDR2 FRNRAP. CDR3 length equals 18 residues. Trimming removed 5 bases from V and 9 bases from J; junction bases left unmatched: 22. With regard to this clone: Its specificity is unknown.

The primer mix had 60 Vbeta and 13 Jbeta primers. Only in-frame clones appear in the TCRdb table, and some are missing; sequencing was by immunoSEQ multiplex PCR. The sample yields roughly 49,000 clones, about four fifths seen once. The chain employs TRBV12-5 and TRBJ2-1; 7 nucleotides line up with TRBD2. The sample consisted of PBMCs. The sequence derives from a boy aged 5-17 years in good health and CMV-seropositive. CDR3 DNA: TGTGCTAGTGGTATCCCCGTCCCCGGGCGGGAGCAAACCGGTGAGCAGTTCTTC. It is translated as CASGIPVPGREQTGEQFF.